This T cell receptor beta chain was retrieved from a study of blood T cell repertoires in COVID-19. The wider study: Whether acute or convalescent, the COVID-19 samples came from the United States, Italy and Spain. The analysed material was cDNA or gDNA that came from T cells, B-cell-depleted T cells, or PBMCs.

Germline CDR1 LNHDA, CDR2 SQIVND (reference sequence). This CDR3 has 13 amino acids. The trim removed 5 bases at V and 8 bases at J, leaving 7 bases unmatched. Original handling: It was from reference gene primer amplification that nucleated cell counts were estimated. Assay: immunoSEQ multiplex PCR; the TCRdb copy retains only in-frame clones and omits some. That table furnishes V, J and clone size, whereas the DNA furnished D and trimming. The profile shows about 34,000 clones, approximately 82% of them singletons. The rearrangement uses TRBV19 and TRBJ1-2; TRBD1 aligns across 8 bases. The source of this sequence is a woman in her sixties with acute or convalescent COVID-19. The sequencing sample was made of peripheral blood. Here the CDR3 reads CASSLRTGWGYTF. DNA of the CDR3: TGTGCCAGTAGTCTTCGGACAGGGTGGGGCTACACCTTC.